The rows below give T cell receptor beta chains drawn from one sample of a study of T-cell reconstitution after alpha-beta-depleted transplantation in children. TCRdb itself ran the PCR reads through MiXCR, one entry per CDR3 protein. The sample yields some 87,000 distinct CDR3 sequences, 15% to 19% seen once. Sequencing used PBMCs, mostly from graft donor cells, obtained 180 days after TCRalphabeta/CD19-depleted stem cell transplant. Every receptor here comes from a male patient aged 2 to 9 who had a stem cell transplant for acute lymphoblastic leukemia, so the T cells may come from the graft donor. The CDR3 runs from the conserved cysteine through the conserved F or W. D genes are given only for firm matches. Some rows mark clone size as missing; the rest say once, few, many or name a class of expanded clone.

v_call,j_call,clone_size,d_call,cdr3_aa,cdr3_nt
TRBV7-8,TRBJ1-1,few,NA,CASSPSKGTNTEAFF,TGTGCCAGCAGCCCCTCGAAGGGCACGAACACTGAAGCTTTCTTT
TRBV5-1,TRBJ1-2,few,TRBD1,CASSLDRVWDYGYTF,TGCGCCAGCAGCTTAGACAGGGTCTGGGACTATGGCTACACCTTC
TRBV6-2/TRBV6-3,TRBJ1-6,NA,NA,CASSPSSYNSPLHF,TGTGCCAGCAGCCCCAGCTCCTATAATTCACCCCTCCACTTT
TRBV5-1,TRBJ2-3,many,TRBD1,CASIRDRGTDTQYF,TGCGCCAGCATACGGGACAGAGGCACAGATACGCAGTATTTT
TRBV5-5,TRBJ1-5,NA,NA,CASSLFSGNQPQHF,TGTGCCAGCAGCTTGTTCTCAGGCAATCAGCCCCAGCATTTT
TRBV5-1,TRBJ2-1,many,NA,CASSPGSVNNEQFF,TGCGCCAGCAGCCCAGGGTCCGTGAACAATGAGCAGTTCTTC
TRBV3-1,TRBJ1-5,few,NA,CASSQGLANQPQHF,TGTGCCAGCAGCCAGGGGCTTGCCAATCAGCCCCAGCATTTT
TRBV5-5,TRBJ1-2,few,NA,CASSPPGVRVGYTF,TGTGCCAGCAGCCCTCCCGGAGTCCGGGTTGGCTACACCTTC
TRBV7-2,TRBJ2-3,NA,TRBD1,CASSSDRGSTDTQYF,TGTGCCAGCAGCTCCGACAGGGGGAGCACAGATACGCAGTATTTT
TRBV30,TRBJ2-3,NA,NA,CAWSRVAVSTDTQYF,TGTGCCTGGAGTAGAGTAGCGGTTAGCACAGATACGCAGTATTTT
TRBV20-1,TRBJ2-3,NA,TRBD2,CSAYLAGGLRRTDKQYF,TGCAGTGCTTACCTAGCGGGGGGGCTTCGCCGCACAGATAAGCAGTATTTT